The 28 T cell receptor beta chains in this list originate from one sample, sequenced in a study of early T cells in non-severe SARS-CoV-2 infection. TCRdb passed the 5' RACE reads through MiXCR, listing each CDR3 protein once. The sample records tens of thousands of distinct CDR3 sequences, 9.5% to 13% being singletons. The source was whole blood, collected at baseline. These receptors were taken from an adult who was a healthcare worker with PCR-confirmed SARS-CoV-2 infection or an uninfected control (not recorded which).

The V gene is TRBV30, the J gene TRBJ2-2; D is uncertain. The V gene's germline CDR1 is GTSNPN and CDR2 SVGIG (reference sequence). The CDR3 totals 13 residues. With 7 bases removed from V and 2 bases from J, the gap between germline ends came to 11 bases. CDR3 DNA: TGTGCCTATACGAGAGGCAACACCGGGGAGCTGTTTTTT. Its translation is CAYTRGNTGELFF. Full variable domain (outside the CDR3, taken from reference TRBV30 and TRBJ2-2): SQTIHQWPATLVQPVGSPLSLECTVEGTSNPNLYWYRQAAGRGLQLLFYSVGIGQISSEVPQNLSASRPQDRQFILSSKKLLLSDSGFYLCAYTRGNTGELFFGEGSRLTVL.

The V call is TRBV29-1, the J call TRBJ1-2, with unresolved D. Per the germline V gene, CDR1 is SQVTM and CDR2 is ANQGSEA. There are 11 residues in the CDR3. Trimming cost V 5 bases and J 2 bases, with 6 bases left between them. DNA for the CDR3: TGCAGCGTTTGGCAGAACTATGGCTACACCTTC. Its protein is CSVWQNYGYTF.

This clonotype came up a few times. The chain carries TRBV12-3 or TRBV12-4 and TRBJ2-1; D is possibly TRBD1 (6 bases). This CDR3 contains 16 residues. V gave up 6 bases and J gave up 0 bases, with 15 bases separating them. As DNA, the CDR3 is TGTGCCAGCAGGCGCCGGGACACCAGCTCCTACAATGAGCAGTTCTTC. It specifies CASRRRDTSSYNEQFF.

There are many counts of this clonotype. V usage is TRBV12-3 or TRBV12-4 and J usage is TRBJ1-1; D call uncertain. V shed 5 bases and J shed 10 bases, with 14 bases lying between them. The CDR3 runs to 12 residues. In DNA form, the CDR3 reads TGTGCCAGCAGTCCTGGTTCTACGGGAGCTTTCTTT. Translated: CASSPGSTGAFF.

V usage is TRBV20-1 and J usage is TRBJ1-1; 12 bases align to TRBD1. After removal of 5 bases from V and 5 bases from J, the junction contained 21 bases not matched to a gene. The length of the CDR3 is 19 residues. Germline-derived CDR1 and CDR2 are DFQATT and SNEGSKA (reference sequence). CDR3 residues: CSAQGRYVGQGASWTEAFF. As DNA, the CDR3 is TGCAGTGCTCAAGGCAGGTATGTGGGACAGGGGGCGTCATGGACTGAAGCTTTCTTT.

The V gene is TRBV2, the J gene TRBJ2-7, with TRBD2 identical over 14 bases. Germline V CDR1 and CDR2: SNHLY, FYNNEI. Trimming took 5 bases from V and 7 from J; bases not matched to a gene: 7. The length of the CDR3 is 15 residues. The CDR3 spells CASSLSGLAGVEQYF. The CDR3 DNA follows: TGTGCCAGCAGTTTATCGGGACTAGCGGGGGTAGAGCAGTACTTC. Supplemented by reference TRBV2 and TRBJ2-7, the full variable domain reads EPEVTQTPSHQVTQMGQEVILRCVPISNHLYFYWYRQILGQKVEFLVSFYNNEISEKSEIFDDQFSVERPDGSNFTLKIRSTKLEDSAMYFCASSLSGLAGVEQYFGPGTRLTVT.

This clonotype was seen more than once but under ten times. The genes are TRBV12-3 or TRBV12-4 and TRBJ2-2; D remains ambiguous. With 6 bases removed from V and 1 base from J, the gap between germline ends came to 6 bases. The CDR3 totals 13 residues. CDR3 bases: TGTGCCAGCAGGCCCGAGAACACCGGGGAGCTGTTTTTT. It is translated as CASRPENTGELFF.

This chain joins TRBV20-1 and TRBJ2-7, with 7 bases matching TRBD1. Trimming took 4 bases from V and 4 from J; bases not matched to a gene: 10. Germline-derived CDR1 and CDR2 are DFQATT and SNEGSKA (reference sequence). The CDR3 length is 14 residues. The CDR3: CSATSGTVTYEQYF. The CDR3 DNA sequence: TGCAGTGCTACCTCCGGGACAGTTACTTACGAGCAGTACTTC.

This clonotype was detected ten times or more. The chain uses TRBV20-1 and TRBJ1-1, with TRBD1 identical over 7 bases. The CDR3 extends over 13 amino acids. Trimming removed 3 bases from V and 7 bases from J; junction bases left unmatched: 8. CDR1 is DFQATT and CDR2 is SNEGSKA in the germline V gene (reference sequence). As DNA, the CDR3 is TGCAGTGCTAGTAAGACAGGGCCTAATGAAGCTTTCTTT. This codes for CSASKTGPNEAFF.

The sample holds a few counts of this clonotype. J is TRBJ1-6 and V is TRBV7-2, with D unresolved. CDR1 is SGHTA and CDR2 is FQGNSA in the germline V gene. V lost 6 bases, J lost 2 bases, and 11 bases lay in between. The CDR3 runs 15 residues. The CDR3: CASSPGLTYNSPLHF. The CDR3 region has the DNA TGTGCCAGCAGTCCCGGACTTACCTATAATTCACCCCTCCACTTT.

The gene calls are TRBV5-1 and TRBJ1-6, with 9 bases that match TRBD1. The V segment lost 3 bases and the J segment 11 bases; nucleotides outside the gene matches: 9. The CDR3 consists of 15 residues. Germline loops: CDR1 SGHRS, CDR2 YFSETQ. The CDR3 here is CASSSSGQGSPPLHF. DNA for the CDR3: TGCGCCAGCAGCTCTTCCGGACAGGGGAGTCCACCCCTCCACTTT. The full variable domain, completed using reference TRBV5-1 and TRBJ1-6, is KAGVTQTPRYLIKTRGQQVTLSCSPISGHRSVSWYQQTPGQGLQFLFEYFSETQRNKGNFPGRFSGRQFSNSRSEMNVSTLELGDSALYLCASSSSGQGSPPLHFGNGTRLTVT.

V and J are TRBV11-2 and TRBJ2-7; 10 bases are shared with TRBD1. The CDR3 extends over 15 amino acids. The J segment lost 6 bases and the V segment lost 0 bases, leaving 5 bases of the junction unmatched. Germline V gene data show CDR1 as SGHAT and CDR2 as FQNNGV. CDR3 sequence: CASSLEGQGISEQYF. CDR3 bases: TGTGCCAGCAGCTTAGAGGGACAGGGGATCTCCGAGCAGTACTTC.

This clonotype was counted between two and nine times. The chain uses TRBV6-6 and TRBJ1-4; D call uncertain. This CDR3 comprises 17 residues. Deletions cut 6 bases from V and 0 bases from J, with 17 bases between. The germline V gene has CDR1 MNHNY and CDR2 SVGAGI (reference sequence). The CDR3 DNA follows: TGTGCCAGCAGCCAAGTAGGCAGTTCATCAACTAATGAAAAACTGTTTTTT. It yields the protein CASSQVGSSSTNEKLFF.

This clonotype came up many times. The chain recombines TRBV4-1 with TRBJ1-1; 8 bases fit TRBD1. V trimming: 0 bases; J trimming: 4 bases; junction bases outside the gene matches: 10. This CDR3 is built from 17 residues. The V gene's germline CDR1 is MGHRA and CDR2 YSYEKL. Written as DNA, the CDR3 is TGCGCCAGCAGCCAAGATCCTATAGCAACAGGGGGCACTGAAGCTTTCTTT. Protein: CASSQDPIATGGTEAFF.

The rearrangement links TRBV5-4 to TRBJ2-1; TRBD2 matches 8 bases. Germline loops: CDR1 SGHNT, CDR2 YYREEE (reference sequence). J was trimmed by 8 bases and V by 5 bases; bases with no gene match: 6. The CDR3 is 13 residues long. DNA for the CDR3: TGTGCCAGCAGTCAACCCGGGGGGGATGAGCAGTTCTTC. It codes for CASSQPGGDEQFF.

This clonotype was seen more than once but under ten times. This chain links TRBV5-4 with TRBJ1-2; TRBD1 aligns across 8 bases. The CDR3 has 15 residues. The germline gives CDR1 SGHNT, CDR2 YYREEE (reference sequence). Trimming removed 4 bases from V and 0 bases from J; junction bases left unmatched: 5. CDR3 nucleotide sequence: TGTGCCAGCAGCGGCGGACAGGGCCCTAACTATGGCTACACCTTC. Its translation is CASSGGQGPNYGYTF.

This chain links TRBV7-3 with TRBJ2-1; D is unclear. The CDR3 spans 12 residues. V was shortened by 4 bases and J by 8 bases, with 9 bases between the two germline ends. CDR1 is SGHTA and CDR2 is FQGTGA in the germline V gene. The CDR3 sequence is CASSSPGYEQFF. In DNA form, the CDR3 reads TGTGCCAGCAGCTCCCCGGGCTATGAGCAGTTCTTC.

This clonotype appeared many times. The CDR3 coding sequence is TGTGCCAGCAGGGGGGCCAAAAACATTCAGTACTTC. Amino acids: CASRGAKNIQYF. The chain couples TRBV12-3 or TRBV12-4 to TRBJ2-4; D unclear. The CDR3 spans 12 residues. V was shortened by 6 bases and J by 1 base, with 4 bases between the two germline ends.

The table lists this clonotype with many counts. The chain joins TRBV6-5 to TRBJ2-7; tentatively, D is TRBD1 (6 bases). V lost 6 bases and J lost 1, with 13 bases in between. The germline gives CDR1 MNHEY, CDR2 SVGAGI. The CDR3 is 14 amino acids. For the CDR3, the DNA is TGTGCCAGCAGAGCTAAACAGGGATCCTACGAGCAGTACTTC. It translates to CASRAKQGSYEQYF.

This clonotype was counted at least ten times. The chain uses TRBV11-2 and TRBJ1-2; TRBD1 matches at 9 bases. Trimming removed 2 bases from V and 6 bases from J; junction bases left unmatched: 10. Germline V gene lookup returns CDR1 SGHAT and CDR2 FQNNGV. The CDR3 is 16 amino acids. The CDR3 here is CASSLLRTGAGHGYTF. In DNA form, the CDR3 reads TGTGCCAGCAGCTTACTGAGGACAGGGGCGGGACATGGCTACACCTTC.

The CDR3 is CASSRGEGETQYF. CDR3 nucleotides: TGTGCCAGCAGCCGGGGGGAGGGAGAGACCCAGTACTTC. The rearrangement uses TRBV6-1 and TRBJ2-5; 7 nucleotides match TRBD2. This CDR3 region has 13 residues. Germline CDR1 is MNHNS and CDR2 is SASEGT. The V segment lost 6 bases and the J segment 4 bases; nucleotides outside the gene matches: 5.

This clonotype was seen a handful of times. The chain carries TRBV12-3 or TRBV12-4 and TRBJ2-7; D gene uncertain. Trimming pared 6 bases from V and 0 bases from J, leaving 12 bases between. The CDR3 length is 14 residues. CDR3 bases: TGTGCCAGCAGCGGTGTTGCCAGCTCCTACGAGCAGTACTTC. Protein: CASSGVASSYEQYF.

V usage is TRBV30 and J usage is TRBJ2-3; D is unresolved. CDR3 length equals 13 residues. V gave up 2 bases and J gave up 3 bases, with 9 bases separating them. Germline CDR1 and CDR2: GTSNPN and SVGIG (reference sequence). The CDR3 bases are TGTGCCTGGAGTAAGGGCGGTACAGATACGCAGTATTTT. This encodes CAWSKGGTDTQYF.

About this clonotype: The junction departs from germline at one end; a sequencing error may be responsible. The chain joins TRBV5-1 to TRBJ1-4; TRBD1 is a possible D gene (5 bases). Germline V gene lookup returns CDR1 SGHRS and CDR2 YFSETQ. The CDR3 contains 14 residues. The chain's CDR3 is CASSLEGRGEKLIF. The CDR3 coding sequence is TGCGCCAGCAGCTTGGAAGGGAGGGGCGAAAAACTGATTTTT.

The chain carries TRBV9 and TRBJ1-3; D is uncertain. Germline V gene lookup returns CDR1 SGDLS and CDR2 YYNGEE. Trimming cost V 1 base and J 4 bases, with 6 bases left between them. This CDR3 is 13 amino acids long. CDR3 bases: TGTGCCAGCAGCGTATGGGAGGGAAACACCATATATTTT. Translation gives CASSVWEGNTIYF.

V is TRBV20-1 and J is TRBJ2-7; D gene unclear. The CDR3 consists of 14 residues. The V gene's germline CDR1 is DFQATT and CDR2 SNEGSKA (reference sequence). The V and J ends lost 3 bases and 0 bases respectively, with 12 bases between them. The CDR3 DNA reads as TGCAGTGCTAGCCCCCCAGAGTTCTCCTACGAGCAGTACTTC. This codes for CSASPPEFSYEQYF.

Many counts were recorded for this clonotype. The gene calls are TRBV7-9 and TRBJ1-1; D gene ambiguous. The CDR3 spans 16 residues. The V gene lost 5 bases and the J gene lost 6 bases, with 22 bases spanning the gap. Germline CDR1 SEHNR, CDR2 FQNEAQ (reference sequence). The CDR3 DNA is TGTGCCAGCAGCCCGGGGTCCCAAGGGAGGCAATCTGAAGCTTTCTTT. Translation: CASSPGSQGRQSEAFF.

Only a few counts were recorded for this clonotype. This chain links TRBV6-5 with TRBJ2-5; possibly TRBD1 for D (6 bases). CDR3 length: 16 residues. V was cut by 5 bases and J by 1 base, with 17 bases left in between. Germline CDR1 MNHEY, CDR2 SVGAGI. Here the CDR3 reads CASSGPRQAVQETQYF. CDR3 nucleotide sequence: TGTGCCAGCAGTGGGCCAAGACAGGCAGTCCAAGAGACCCAGTACTTC.